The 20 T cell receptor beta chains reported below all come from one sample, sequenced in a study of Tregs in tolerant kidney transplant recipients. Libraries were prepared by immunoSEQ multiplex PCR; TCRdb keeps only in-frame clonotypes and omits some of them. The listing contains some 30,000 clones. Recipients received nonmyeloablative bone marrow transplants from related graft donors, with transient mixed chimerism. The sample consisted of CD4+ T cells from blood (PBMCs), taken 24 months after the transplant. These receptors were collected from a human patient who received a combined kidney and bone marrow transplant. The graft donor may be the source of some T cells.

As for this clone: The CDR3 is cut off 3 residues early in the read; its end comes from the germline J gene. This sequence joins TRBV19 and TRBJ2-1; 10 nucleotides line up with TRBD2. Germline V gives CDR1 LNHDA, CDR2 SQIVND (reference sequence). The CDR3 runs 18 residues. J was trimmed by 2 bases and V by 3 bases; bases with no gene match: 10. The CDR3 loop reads CASSILGLAGDPYNEQFF. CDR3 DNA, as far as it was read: TGTGCCAGTAGTATTTTGGGGCTAGCGGGAGATCCCTACAATGAG. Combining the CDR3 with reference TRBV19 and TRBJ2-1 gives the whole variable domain DGGITQSPKYLFRKEGQNVTLSCEQNLNHDAMYWYRQDPGQGLRLIYYSQIVNDFQKGDIAEGYSVSREKKESFPLTVTSAQKNPTAFYLCASSILGLAGDPYNEQFFGPGTRLTVL.

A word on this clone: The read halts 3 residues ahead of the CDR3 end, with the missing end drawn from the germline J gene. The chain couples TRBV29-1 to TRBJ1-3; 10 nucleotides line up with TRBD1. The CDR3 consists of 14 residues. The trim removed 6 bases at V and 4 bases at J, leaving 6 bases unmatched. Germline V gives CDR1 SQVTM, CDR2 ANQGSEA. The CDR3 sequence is CSVGTGADGNTIYF. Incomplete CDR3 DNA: TGCAGCGTAGGGACAGGGGCGGACGGAAACACC.

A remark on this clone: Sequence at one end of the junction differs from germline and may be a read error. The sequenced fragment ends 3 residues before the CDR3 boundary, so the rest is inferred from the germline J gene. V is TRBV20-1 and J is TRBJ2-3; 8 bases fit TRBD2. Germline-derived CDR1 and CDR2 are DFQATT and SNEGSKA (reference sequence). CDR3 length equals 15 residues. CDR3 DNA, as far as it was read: TGCAGCGCTAGAGGGGCTAGCGGGCACACAGATACG. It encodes CSARGASGHTDT. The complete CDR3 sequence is CSARGASGHTDTQYF.

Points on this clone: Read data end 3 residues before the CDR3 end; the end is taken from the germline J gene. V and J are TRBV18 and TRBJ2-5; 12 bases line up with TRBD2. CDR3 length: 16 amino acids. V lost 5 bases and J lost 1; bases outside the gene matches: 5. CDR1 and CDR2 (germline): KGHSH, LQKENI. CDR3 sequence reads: CASSSRLAGAQETQYF. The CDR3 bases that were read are TGTGCCAGCTCAAGCCGACTAGCGGGAGCCCAAGAGACC.

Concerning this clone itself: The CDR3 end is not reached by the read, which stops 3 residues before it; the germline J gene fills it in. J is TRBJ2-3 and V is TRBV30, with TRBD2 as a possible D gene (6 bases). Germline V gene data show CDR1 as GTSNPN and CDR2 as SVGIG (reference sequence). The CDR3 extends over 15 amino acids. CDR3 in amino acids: CAWTLADLAAAAQYF. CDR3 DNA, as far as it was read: TGTGCCTGGACGTTAGCGGACCTGGCTGCCGCAGCG.

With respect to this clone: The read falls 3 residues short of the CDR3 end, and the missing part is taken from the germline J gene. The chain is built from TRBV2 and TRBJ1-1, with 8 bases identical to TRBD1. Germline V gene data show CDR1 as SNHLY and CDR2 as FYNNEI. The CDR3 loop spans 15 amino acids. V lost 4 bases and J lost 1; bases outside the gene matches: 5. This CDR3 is CASSGMGQANTEAFF. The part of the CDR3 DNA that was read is TGTGCCAGCAGTGGTATGGGACAGGCGAACACTGAA.

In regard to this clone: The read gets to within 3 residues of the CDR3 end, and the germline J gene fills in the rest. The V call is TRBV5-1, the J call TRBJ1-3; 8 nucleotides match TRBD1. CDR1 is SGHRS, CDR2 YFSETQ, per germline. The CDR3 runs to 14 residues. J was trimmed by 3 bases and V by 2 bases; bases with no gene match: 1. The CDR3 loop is CASSFRGLGNTIYF. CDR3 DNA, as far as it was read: TGCGCCAGCAGCTTCAGGGGGCTTGGAAACACC. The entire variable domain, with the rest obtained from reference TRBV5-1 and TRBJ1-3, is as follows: KAGVTQTPRYLIKTRGQQVTLSCSPISGHRSVSWYQQTPGQGLQFLFEYFSETQRNKGNFPGRFSGRQFSNSRSEMNVSTLELGDSALYLCASSFRGLGNTIYFGEGSWLTVV.

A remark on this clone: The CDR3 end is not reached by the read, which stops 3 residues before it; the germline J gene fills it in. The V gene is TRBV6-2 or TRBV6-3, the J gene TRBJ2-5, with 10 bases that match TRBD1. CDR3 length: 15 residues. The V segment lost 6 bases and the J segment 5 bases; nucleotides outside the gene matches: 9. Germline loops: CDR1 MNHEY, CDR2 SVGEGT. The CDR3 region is CASRLRQGAQETQYF. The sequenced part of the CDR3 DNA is TGTGCCAGCAGGCTCAGACAGGGGGCCCAGGAGACC.

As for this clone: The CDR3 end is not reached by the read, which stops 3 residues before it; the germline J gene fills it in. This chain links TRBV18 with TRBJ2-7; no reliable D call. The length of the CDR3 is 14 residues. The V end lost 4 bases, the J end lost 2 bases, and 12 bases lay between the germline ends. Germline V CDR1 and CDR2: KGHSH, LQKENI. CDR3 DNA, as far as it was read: TGTGCCAGCTCACTTGACCAGGAACCCTACGAG. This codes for CASSLDQEPYE. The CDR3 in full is CASSLDQEPYEQYF.

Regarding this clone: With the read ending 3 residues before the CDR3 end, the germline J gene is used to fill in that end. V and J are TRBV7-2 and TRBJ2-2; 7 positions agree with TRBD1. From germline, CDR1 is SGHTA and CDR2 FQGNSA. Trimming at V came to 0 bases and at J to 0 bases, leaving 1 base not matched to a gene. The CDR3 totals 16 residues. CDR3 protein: CASSLAGTANTGELFF. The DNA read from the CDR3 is TGTGCCAGCAGCTTAGCCGGGACAGCGAACACCGGGGAG. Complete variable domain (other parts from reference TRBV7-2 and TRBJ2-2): GAGVSQSPSNKVTEKGKDVELRCDPISGHTALYWYRQSLGQGLEFLIYFQGNSAPDKSGLPSDRFSAERTGGSVSTLTIQRTQQEDSAVYLCASSLAGTANTGELFFGEGSRLTVL.

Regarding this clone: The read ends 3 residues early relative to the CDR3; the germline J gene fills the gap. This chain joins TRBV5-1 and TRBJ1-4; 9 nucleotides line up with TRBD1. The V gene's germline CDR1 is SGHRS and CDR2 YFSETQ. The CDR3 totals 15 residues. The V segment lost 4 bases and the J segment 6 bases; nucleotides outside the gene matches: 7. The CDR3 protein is CASSPRTGEDEKLFF. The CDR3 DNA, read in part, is TGCGCCAGCAGCCCGAGGACAGGGGAAGATGAAAAA.

Partial CDR3 DNA: TGCAGCGCACCTAACACAGATACG. Translation gives CSAPNTDT. The CDR3 as a whole reads CSAPNTDTQYF. The chain is built from TRBV29-1 and TRBJ2-3; D is ambiguous. The read terminates 3 residues before the CDR3 end, so the remaining end is supplied by the germline J gene. Trimming left V 7 bases short and J 2 bases short, with 7 bases between. CDR3 length equals 11 residues. Looked up from germline, CDR1 is SQVTM and CDR2 is ANQGSEA.

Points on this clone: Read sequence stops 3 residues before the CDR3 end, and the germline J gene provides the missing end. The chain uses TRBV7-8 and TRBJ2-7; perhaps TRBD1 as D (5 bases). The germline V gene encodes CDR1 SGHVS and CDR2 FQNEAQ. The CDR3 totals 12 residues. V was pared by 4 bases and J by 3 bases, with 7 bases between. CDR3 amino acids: CASSYRSYEQYF. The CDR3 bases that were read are TGTGCCAGCAGCTACAGGAGCTACGAG.

CDR3 protein: CASSLRAGLNEKLFF. Incomplete CDR3 DNA: TGTGCCAGCAGCTTGAGGGCAGGACTAAATGAAAAA. The J gene is TRBJ1-4, the V gene TRBV5-6; D is unclear. The CDR3 end falls 3 residues outside the read, so it is completed with the germline J gene. Germline V gene lookup returns CDR1 SGHDT and CDR2 YYEEEE. Trimming shortened V by 1 base and J by 5 bases, and 12 bases separated the two germline ends. This CDR3 is built from 15 residues.

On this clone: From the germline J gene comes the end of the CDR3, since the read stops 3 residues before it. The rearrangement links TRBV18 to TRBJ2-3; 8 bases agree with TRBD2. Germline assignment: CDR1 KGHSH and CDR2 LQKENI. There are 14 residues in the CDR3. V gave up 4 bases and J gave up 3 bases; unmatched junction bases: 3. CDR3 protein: CASSRREATDTQYF. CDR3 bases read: TGTGCCAGCTCACGGCGGGAGGCAACAGATACG. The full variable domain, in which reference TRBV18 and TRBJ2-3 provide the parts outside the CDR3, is NAGVMQNPRHLVRRRGQEARLRCSPMKGHSHVYWYRQLPEEGLKFMVYLQKENIIDESGMPKERFSAEFPKEGPSILRIQQVVRGDSAAYFCASSRREATDTQYFGPGTRLTVL.

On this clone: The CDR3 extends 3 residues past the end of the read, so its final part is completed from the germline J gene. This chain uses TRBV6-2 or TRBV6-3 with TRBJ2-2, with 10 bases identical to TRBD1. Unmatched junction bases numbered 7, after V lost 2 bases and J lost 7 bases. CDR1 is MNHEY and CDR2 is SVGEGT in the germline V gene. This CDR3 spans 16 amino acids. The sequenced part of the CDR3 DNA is TGTGCCAGCAGTTACCCGGGACAGGGGATTTTCGGGGAG. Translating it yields CASSYPGQGIFGE. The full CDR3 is CASSYPGQGIFGELFF.

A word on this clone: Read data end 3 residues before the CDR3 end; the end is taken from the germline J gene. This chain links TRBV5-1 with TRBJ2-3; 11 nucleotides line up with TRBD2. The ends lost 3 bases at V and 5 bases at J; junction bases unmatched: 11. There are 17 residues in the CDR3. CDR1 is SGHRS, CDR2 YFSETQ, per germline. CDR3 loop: CASSSNLLAGVVDTQYF. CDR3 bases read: TGCGCCAGCAGCTCCAATTTACTAGCGGGAGTCGTAGATACG.

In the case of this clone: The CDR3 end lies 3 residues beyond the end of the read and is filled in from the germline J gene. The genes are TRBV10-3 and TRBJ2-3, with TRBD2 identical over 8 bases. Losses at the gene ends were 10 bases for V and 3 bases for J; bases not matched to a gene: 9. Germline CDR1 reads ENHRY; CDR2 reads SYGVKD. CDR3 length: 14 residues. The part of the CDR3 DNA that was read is TGTGCCACCGCGGGTAGCGGGAAGACAGATACG. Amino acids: CATAGSGKTDT. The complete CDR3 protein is CATAGSGKTDTQYF.

CDR3 sequence: CASEEEGAYEQYF. The covered CDR3 bases are TGTGCCAGCGAAGAGGAGGGGGCCTACGAG. The chain carries TRBV11-3 and TRBJ2-7; D may be TRBD1 or TRBD2 (6 bases each). The read terminates 3 residues ahead of where the CDR3 ends, so the germline J gene completes it. CDR1 and CDR2 (germline): SGHNT, YENEEA. Trimming removed 8 bases from V and 2 bases from J, with 13 bases in between. The CDR3 spans 13 residues. The complete variable domain, with remaining parts taken from reference TRBV11-3 and TRBJ2-7, reads EAGVVQSPRYKIIEKKQPVAFWCNPISGHNTLYWYLQNLGQGPELLIRYENEEAVDDSQLPKDRFSAERLKGVDSTLKIQPAELGDSAVYLCASEEEGAYEQYFGPGTRLTVT.

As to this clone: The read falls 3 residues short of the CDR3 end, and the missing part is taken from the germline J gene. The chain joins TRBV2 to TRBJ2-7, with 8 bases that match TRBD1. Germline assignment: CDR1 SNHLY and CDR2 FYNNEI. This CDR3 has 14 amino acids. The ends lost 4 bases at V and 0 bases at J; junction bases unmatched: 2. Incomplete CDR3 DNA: TGTGCCAGCAGTGTGGGGACAGGCTCCTACGAG. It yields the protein CASSVGTGSYE. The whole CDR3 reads CASSVGTGSYEQYF.